This T cell receptor (beta chain) was captured in a study of shared clonotypes between healthy human individuals. This CDR3 has 11 residues. The germline V gene has CDR1 LNHDA and CDR2 SQIVND (reference sequence). Some clones are missing from TCRdb's copy, which holds only in-frame ones; the method was immunoSEQ multiplex PCR. The data hold roughly 700,000 clones, with 90% observed a single time. The study, taken as a whole, reports: Shared clonotypes across all four donors exceeded non-shared ones in generation probability.

To note about this clone: Its antigen is still unknown. A read error may account for a junction end that differs from germline.

The sequence came from a man aged 18 to 30 in good health. Some clones in this sample may be carry-over from other donors' samples. V is TRBV19 and J is TRBJ1-1; D is possibly TRBD1 (6 bases). Sequenced material: memory CD8+ T cells from PBMCs. Subset: CD45RO+ cells pooled with CCR7-negative TemRA cells. The CDR3 bases are TGTGCCAGCAGACCGAGGGAGGGGGGAACTTTT. Translation: CASRPREGGTF.